These 9 T cell receptor beta chains were sequenced from one sample in a study of cytomegalovirus exposure and HLA in healthy donors. This PCR relied on a set of 60 Vbeta primers and 13 Jbeta primers. TCRdb's copy holds only in-frame clones and misses some; the assay was immunoSEQ multiplex PCR. This sample has some 140,000 clones, with roughly 77% found just once. Sequences were obtained from PBMCs. The receptors stem from a female donor in good health and CMV-seronegative.

The V gene is TRBV6-1, the J gene TRBJ2-1; 7 nucleotides agree with TRBD2. Losses at the gene ends were 3 bases for V and 7 bases for J; bases not matched to a gene: 3. This CDR3 has 13 residues. Looked up from germline, CDR1 is MNHNS and CDR2 is SASEGT. The CDR3 sequence is CASSEVGGNEQFF. CDR3 DNA: TGTGCCAGCAGTGAGGTGGGGGGGAATGAGCAGTTCTTC.

The chain combines TRBV10-1 with TRBJ1-1; 7 positions match TRBD1. The CDR3 is 13 residues long. J was trimmed by 5 bases and V by 4 bases; bases with no gene match: 4. Germline-derived CDR1 and CDR2 are WNHNN and SYGVQD (reference sequence). The CDR3 coding sequence is TGCGCCAGCAGTGCACAGGGGTGGACTGAAGCTTTCTTT. It encodes CASSAQGWTEAFF.

This chain connects TRBV28 to TRBJ2-7; 7 bases line up with TRBD1. CDR1 is MDHEN, CDR2 SYDVKM, per germline. Trimming cost V 4 bases and J 3 bases; bases outside gene matches: 18. The CDR3 spans 18 residues. The CDR3 here is CASSSRILLRDSVYEQYF. CDR3 nucleotides: TGTGCCAGCAGTTCCCGCATCTTACTCCGGGACAGTGTCTACGAGCAGTACTTC.

CDR3 DNA: TGTGCCAGCAGCTTAGTGGGCGACTCTGGAAACACCATATATTTT. Translating it yields CASSLVGDSGNTIYF. The genes are TRBV7-2 and TRBJ1-3; D is undetermined. The V gene's germline CDR1 is SGHTA and CDR2 FQGNSA. The length of the CDR3 is 15 residues. V was clipped by 1 base and J by 0 bases, with 7 bases between them.

The chain employs TRBV7-9 and TRBJ2-7, with 13 bases matching TRBD2. This CDR3 has 17 residues. V trimming: 0 bases; J trimming: 5 bases; junction bases outside the gene matches: 7. Germline V gene sequence: CDR1 SEHNR, CDR2 FQNEAQ (reference sequence). DNA of the CDR3: TGTGCCAGCAGCTTAGCGACTAGCGGGAGGAGAGGTAACGAGCAGTACTTC. It codes for CASSLATSGRRGNEQYF.

The V gene is TRBV25-1, the J gene TRBJ1-5, with D possibly TRBD1 on 6 matching bases. The V end lost 4 bases, the J end lost 6 bases, and 13 bases lay between the germline ends. The CDR3 is 14 residues long. CDR1 MGHDK and CDR2 SYGVNS come from the germline V gene. CDR3: CASSGRGSSQPQHF. CDR3 sequence (DNA): TGTGCCAGCAGTGGAAGGGGGTCAAGTCAGCCCCAGCATTTT.

The genes are TRBV5-1 and TRBJ1-6, with TRBD1 matching 8 bases. This CDR3 region has 17 residues. V shed 2 bases, J shed 0 bases, and the junction held 4 bases outside the gene matches. CDR1 is SGHRS and CDR2 is YFSETQ in the germline V gene. CDR3 protein: CASSFGQGSSYNSPLHF. The CDR3 DNA reads TGCGCCAGCAGCTTTGGACAGGGCAGCTCCTATAATTCACCCCTCCACTTT.

This chain links TRBV5-1 with TRBJ2-7; D uncertain. Germline CDR1 SGHRS, CDR2 YFSETQ. This CDR3 spans 15 amino acids. Trimming pared 0 bases from V and 2 bases from J, leaving 12 bases between. DNA for the CDR3: TGCGCCAGCAGCTTGGAACCAGGATTTACCTACGAGCAGTACTTC. Protein product: CASSLEPGFTYEQYF.

V and J are TRBV18 and TRBJ1-2, with D maybe TRBD1 (6 bases). There are 15 residues in the CDR3. The germline CDR1 and CDR2 sequences are KGHSH and LQKENI. Trimming stripped 6 bases from V and 1 base from J, with 15 bases between. The chain's CDR3 is CASSQSGRGNYGYTF. CDR3 DNA: TGTGCCAGCTCCCAAAGCGGCAGGGGTAACTATGGCTACACCTTC.